The entry below gives a single T cell receptor (beta chain) sequence along with its context. This entry is derived from a study of blood T cell repertoires in COVID-19. At the level of the study: There were acute and convalescent COVID-19 samples, and they came from the United States, Italy and Spain. PBMCs, B-cell-depleted T cells, or T cells provided the cDNA or gDNA that made up the material.

This CDR3 region has 13 residues. Germline V gene data show CDR1 as MNHEY and CDR2 as SVGAGI. V was cut by 9 bases and J by 7 bases, with 16 bases left in between. In the original processing: Researchers report that nucleated cell counts were estimated from reference gene primer amplification. Sequencing used immunoSEQ multiplex PCR; TCRdb keeps in-frame clones, though not all of them. V and J calls and clone size are as listed in that table; D and trimming were resolved from the DNA. The sample records nearly 45,000 clones, almost 85% being singletons. Material: peripheral blood. J is TRBJ2-1 and V is TRBV6-5; tentatively, D is TRBD2 (6 bases). The sequence derives from a human donor in a cohort sampled during active COVID-19. For the CDR3, the DNA is TGTGCCAGTCGGAGGCTAGCGCTTAATGAGCAGTTCTTC. Its protein is CASRRLALNEQFF.